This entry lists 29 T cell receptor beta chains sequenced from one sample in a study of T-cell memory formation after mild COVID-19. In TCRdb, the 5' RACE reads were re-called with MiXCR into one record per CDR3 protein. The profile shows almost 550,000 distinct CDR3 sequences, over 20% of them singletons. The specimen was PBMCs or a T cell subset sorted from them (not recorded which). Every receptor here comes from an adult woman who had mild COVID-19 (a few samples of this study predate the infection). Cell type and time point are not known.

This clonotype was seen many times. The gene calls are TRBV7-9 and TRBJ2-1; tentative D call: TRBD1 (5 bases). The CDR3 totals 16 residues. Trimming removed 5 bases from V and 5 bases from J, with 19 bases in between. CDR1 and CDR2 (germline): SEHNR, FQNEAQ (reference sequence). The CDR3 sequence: CASSPQDTGGNNEQFF. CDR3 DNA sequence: TGTGCCAGCAGCCCCCAGGACACGGGCGGCAACAATGAGCAGTTCTTC.

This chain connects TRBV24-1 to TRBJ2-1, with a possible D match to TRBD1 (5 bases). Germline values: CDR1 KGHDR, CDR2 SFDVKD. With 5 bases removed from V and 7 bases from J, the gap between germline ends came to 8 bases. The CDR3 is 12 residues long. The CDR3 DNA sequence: TGTGCCACCAGTGTCAGGGATAATGAGCAGTTCTTC. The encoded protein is CATSVRDNEQFF.

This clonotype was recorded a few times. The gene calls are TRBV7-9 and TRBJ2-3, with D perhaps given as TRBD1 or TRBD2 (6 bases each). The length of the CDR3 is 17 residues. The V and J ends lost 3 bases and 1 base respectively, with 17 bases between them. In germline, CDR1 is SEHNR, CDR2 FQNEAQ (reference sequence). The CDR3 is CASSFFSGGHGTDTQYF. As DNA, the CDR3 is TGTGCCAGCAGCTTCTTCTCCGGGGGCCATGGCACAGATACGCAGTATTTT.

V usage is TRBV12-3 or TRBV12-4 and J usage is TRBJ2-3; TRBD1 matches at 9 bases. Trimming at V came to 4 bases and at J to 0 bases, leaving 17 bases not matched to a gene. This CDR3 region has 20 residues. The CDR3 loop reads CASSSRGPGQGFSSTDTQYF. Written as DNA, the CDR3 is TGTGCCAGCAGTTCCCGTGGCCCGGGACAGGGATTTTCTAGCACAGATACGCAGTATTTT.

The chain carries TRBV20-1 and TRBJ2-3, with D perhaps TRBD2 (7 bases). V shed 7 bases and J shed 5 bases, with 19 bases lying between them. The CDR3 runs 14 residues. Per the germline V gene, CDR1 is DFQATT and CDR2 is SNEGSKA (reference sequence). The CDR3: CSGDGARGGDTQYF. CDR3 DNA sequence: TGCAGTGGCGATGGGGCGAGGGGGGGAGATACGCAGTATTTT.

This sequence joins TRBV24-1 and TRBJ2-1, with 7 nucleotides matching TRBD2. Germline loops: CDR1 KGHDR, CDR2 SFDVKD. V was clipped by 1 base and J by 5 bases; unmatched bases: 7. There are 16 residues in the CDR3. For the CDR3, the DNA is TGTGCCACCAGTGATTTTAATAGCGGGCTCGACAATGAGCAGTTCTTC. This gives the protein CATSDFNSGLDNEQFF.

The CDR3 DNA follows: TGCAGTGCCCTGAGGCTAGCGGGAGCCGAGCAGTACTTC. Translation gives CSALRLAGAEQYF. This chain links TRBV20-1 with TRBJ2-7; 10 nucleotides match TRBD2. This CDR3 is 13 amino acids long. Germline V CDR1 and CDR2: DFQATT, SNEGSKA (reference sequence). Trimming removed 6 bases from V and 6 bases from J; junction bases left unmatched: 8.

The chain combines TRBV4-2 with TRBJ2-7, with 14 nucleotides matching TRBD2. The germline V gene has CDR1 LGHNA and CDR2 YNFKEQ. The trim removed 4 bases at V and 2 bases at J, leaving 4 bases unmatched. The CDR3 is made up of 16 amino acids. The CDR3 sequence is CASSLGLAGAPYEQYF. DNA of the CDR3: TGTGCCAGCAGCCTGGGACTAGCGGGAGCACCCTACGAGCAGTACTTC.

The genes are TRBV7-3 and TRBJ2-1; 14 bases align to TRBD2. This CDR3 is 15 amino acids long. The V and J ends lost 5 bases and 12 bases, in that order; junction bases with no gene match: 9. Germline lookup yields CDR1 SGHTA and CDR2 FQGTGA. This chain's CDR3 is CASSPGTSGRIRQFF. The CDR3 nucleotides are TGTGCCAGCAGCCCCGGGACTAGCGGGAGAATTCGGCAGTTCTTC.

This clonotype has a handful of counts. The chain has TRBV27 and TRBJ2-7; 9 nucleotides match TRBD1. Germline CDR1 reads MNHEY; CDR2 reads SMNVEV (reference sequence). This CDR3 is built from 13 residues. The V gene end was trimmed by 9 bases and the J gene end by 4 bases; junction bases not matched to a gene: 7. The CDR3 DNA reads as TGTGCCAGTTCGGGACAGGGAAGATACGAGCAGTACTTC. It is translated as CASSGQGRYEQYF.

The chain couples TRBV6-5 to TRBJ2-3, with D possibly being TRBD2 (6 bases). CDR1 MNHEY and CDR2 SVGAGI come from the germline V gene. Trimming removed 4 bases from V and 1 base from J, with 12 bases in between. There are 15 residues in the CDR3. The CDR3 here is CASSSPGTRTDTQYF. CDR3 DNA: TGTGCCAGCAGTTCCCCCGGGACTCGCACAGATACGCAGTATTTT.

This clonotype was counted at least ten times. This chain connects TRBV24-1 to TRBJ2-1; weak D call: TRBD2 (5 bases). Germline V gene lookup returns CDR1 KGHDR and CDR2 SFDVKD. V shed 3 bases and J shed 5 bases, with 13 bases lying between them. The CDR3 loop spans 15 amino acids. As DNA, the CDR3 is TGTGCCACCAGTGATGTCTCGGGGTCGAACAATGAGCAGTTCTTC. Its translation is CATSDVSGSNNEQFF.

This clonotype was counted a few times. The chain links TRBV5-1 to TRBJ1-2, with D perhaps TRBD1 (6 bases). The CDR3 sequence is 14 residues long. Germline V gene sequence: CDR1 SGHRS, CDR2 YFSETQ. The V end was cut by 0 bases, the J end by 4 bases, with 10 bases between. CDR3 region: CASSLENRAYGYTF. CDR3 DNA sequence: TGCGCCAGCAGCTTGGAGAACAGGGCCTATGGCTACACCTTC.

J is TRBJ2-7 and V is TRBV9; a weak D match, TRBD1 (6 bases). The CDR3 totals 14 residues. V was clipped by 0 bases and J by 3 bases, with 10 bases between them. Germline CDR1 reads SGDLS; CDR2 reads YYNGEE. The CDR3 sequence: CASSVGQGIYEQYF. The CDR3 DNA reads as TGTGCCAGCAGCGTAGGGCAGGGGATCTACGAGCAGTACTTC.

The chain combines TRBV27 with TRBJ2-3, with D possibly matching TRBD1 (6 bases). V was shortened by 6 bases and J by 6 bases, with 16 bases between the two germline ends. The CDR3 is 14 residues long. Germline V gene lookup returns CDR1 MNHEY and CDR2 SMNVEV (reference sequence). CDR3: CASSPGTRRDTQYF. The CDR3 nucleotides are TGTGCCAGCAGCCCCGGGACACGCCGTGATACGCAGTATTTT.

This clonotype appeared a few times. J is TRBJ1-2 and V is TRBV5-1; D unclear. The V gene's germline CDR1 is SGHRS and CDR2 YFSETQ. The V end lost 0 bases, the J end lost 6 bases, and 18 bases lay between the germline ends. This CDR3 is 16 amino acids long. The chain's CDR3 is CASSLDGAPGSNGYTF. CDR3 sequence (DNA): TGCGCCAGCAGCTTGGATGGTGCACCGGGTTCGAATGGCTACACCTTC.

The CDR3 sequence: CASSSRVAGGNEQFF. In DNA, the CDR3 is TGTGCCAGCAGCTCTCGGGTAGCGGGGGGCAATGAGCAGTTCTTC. The J gene is TRBJ2-1, the V gene TRBV11-2; 10 nucleotides line up with TRBD2. The CDR3 has 15 amino acids. Looked up from germline, CDR1 is SGHAT and CDR2 is FQNNGV. Trimming took 4 bases from V and 6 from J; bases not matched to a gene: 6.

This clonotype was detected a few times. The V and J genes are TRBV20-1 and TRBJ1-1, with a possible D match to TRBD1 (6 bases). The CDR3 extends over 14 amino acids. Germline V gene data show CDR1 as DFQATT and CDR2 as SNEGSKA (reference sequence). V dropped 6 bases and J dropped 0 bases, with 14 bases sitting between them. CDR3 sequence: CSAPEGGLNTEAFF. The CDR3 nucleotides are TGCAGTGCCCCAGAGGGGGGACTGAACACTGAAGCTTTCTTT.

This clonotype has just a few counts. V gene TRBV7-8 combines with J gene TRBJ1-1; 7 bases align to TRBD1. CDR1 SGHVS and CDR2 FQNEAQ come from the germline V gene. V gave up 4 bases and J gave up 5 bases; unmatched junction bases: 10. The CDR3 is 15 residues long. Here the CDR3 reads CASSSGNRGRTEAFF. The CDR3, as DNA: TGTGCCAGCAGCTCAGGGAACAGGGGACGAACTGAAGCTTTCTTT. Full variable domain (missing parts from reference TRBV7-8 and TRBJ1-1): GAGVSQSPRYKVAKRGQDVALRCDPISGHVSLFWYQQALGQGPEFLTYFQNEAQLDKSGLPSDRFFAERPEGSVSTLKIQRTQQEDSAVYLCASSSGNRGRTEAFFGQGTRLTVV.

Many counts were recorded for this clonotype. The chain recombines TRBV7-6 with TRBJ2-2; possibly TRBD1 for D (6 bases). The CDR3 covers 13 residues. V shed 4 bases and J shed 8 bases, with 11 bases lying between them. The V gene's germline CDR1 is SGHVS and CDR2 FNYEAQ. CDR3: CASSSQGAGELFF. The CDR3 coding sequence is TGTGCCAGCAGCTCACAGGGAGCAGGGGAGCTGTTTTTT.

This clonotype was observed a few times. The CDR3 DNA reads TGCGCCAGTGATGGGGGCAGGAGCACAGATACGCAGTATTTT. Protein: CASDGGRSTDTQYF. The chain uses TRBV5-1 and TRBJ2-3; possibly TRBD1 for D (6 bases). This CDR3 has 14 residues. Trimming removed 8 bases at V and 0 bases at J, with 13 bases between. Per germline, CDR1 SGHRS and CDR2 YFSETQ.

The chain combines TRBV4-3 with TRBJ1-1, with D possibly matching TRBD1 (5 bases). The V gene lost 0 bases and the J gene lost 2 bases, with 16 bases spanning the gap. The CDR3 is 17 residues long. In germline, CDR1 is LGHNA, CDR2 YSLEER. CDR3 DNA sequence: TGCGCCAGCAGCCAAGACCTTCTGGCAGGGCCTAACACTGAAGCTTTCTTT. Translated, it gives CASSQDLLAGPNTEAFF.

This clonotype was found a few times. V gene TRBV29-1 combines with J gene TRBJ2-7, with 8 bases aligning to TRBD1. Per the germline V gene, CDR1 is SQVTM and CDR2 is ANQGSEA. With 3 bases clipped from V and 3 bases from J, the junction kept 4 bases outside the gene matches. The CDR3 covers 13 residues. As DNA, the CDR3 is TGCAGCGTTGAGACAGGGGCTCGCTACGAGCAGTACTTC. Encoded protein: CSVETGARYEQYF.

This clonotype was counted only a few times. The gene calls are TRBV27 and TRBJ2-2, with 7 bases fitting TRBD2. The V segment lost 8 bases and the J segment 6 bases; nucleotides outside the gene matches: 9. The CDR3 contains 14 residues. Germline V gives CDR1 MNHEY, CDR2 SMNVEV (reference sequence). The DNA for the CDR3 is TGTGCCAGCTCACAACTAGCGCCGGCCGGGGAGCTGTTTTTT. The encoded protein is CASSQLAPAGELFF.

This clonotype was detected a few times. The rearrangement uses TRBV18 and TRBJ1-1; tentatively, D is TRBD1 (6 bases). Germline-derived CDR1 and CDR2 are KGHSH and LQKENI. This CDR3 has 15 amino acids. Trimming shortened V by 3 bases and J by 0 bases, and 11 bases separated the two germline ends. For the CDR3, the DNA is TGTGCCAGCTCACCGGACCGGGACATGAACACTGAAGCTTTCTTT. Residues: CASSPDRDMNTEAFF.

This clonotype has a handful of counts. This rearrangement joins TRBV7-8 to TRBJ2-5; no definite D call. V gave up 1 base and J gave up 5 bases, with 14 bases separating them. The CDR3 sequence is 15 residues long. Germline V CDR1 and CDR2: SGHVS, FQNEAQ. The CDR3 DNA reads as TGTGCCAGCAGCTTAGAAGGTGCCTCCTGGGAGACCCAGTACTTC. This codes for CASSLEGASWETQYF.

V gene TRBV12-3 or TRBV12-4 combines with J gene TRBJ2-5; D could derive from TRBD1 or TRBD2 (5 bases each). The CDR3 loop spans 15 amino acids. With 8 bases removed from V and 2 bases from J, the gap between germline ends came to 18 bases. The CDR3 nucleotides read TGTGCCAGCGAGGGGCAGGAAAAAGATCAAGAGACCCAGTACTTC. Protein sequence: CASEGQEKDQETQYF.

CDR3 region: CASSVGPQASYEQYF. CDR3 nucleotide sequence: TGTGCCAGCAGCGTAGGGCCCCAGGCCTCCTACGAGCAGTACTTC. This rearrangement joins TRBV9 to TRBJ2-7; D ambiguous. The germline gives CDR1 SGDLS, CDR2 YYNGEE. V lost 0 bases, J lost 0 bases, and 10 bases lay in between. This CDR3 spans 15 amino acids.

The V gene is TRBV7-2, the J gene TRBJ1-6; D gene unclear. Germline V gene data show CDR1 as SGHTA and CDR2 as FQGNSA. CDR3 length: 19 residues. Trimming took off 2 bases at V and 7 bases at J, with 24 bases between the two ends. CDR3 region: CASSLLATLQGRRNSPLHF. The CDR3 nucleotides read TGTGCCAGCAGCTTACTCGCGACACTGCAAGGACGCCGAAATTCACCCCTCCACTTT.